These 14 T cell receptor beta chains originate from one sample sequenced in a study of T cell responses to AZD1222 COVID-19 vaccine. TCRdb keeps only in-frame clones here, not all; method: immunoSEQ multiplex PCR. The data show some 150,000 clones, with 85% to 95% seen just once and 1.5% to 2% held by the top ten. The sample in question was peripheral blood, obtained on day 0 of AZD1222 vaccination. Receptor source: an adult in good health.

The V and J genes are TRBV28 and TRBJ1-2, with D uncertain. V was trimmed by 6 bases and J by 4 bases, leaving 9 bases between them. Germline V gene data show CDR1 as MDHEN and CDR2 as SYDVKM. This CDR3 has 12 amino acids. Written as DNA, the CDR3 is TGTGCCAGCAGCCGGACGGTCTATGGCTACACCTTC. Translated, it gives CASSRTVYGYTF.

This clone has a single count. The chain employs TRBV4-3 and TRBJ2-1; maybe TRBD2 (6 bases). Looked up from germline, CDR1 is LGHNA and CDR2 is YSLEER. The CDR3 runs 16 residues. V lost 3 bases, J lost 7 bases, and 19 bases lay in between. The CDR3 loop is CASSQISRETGNEQFF. The CDR3, as DNA: TGCGCCAGCAGCCAGATCTCCCGGGAGACGGGGAATGAGCAGTTCTTC.

V and J are TRBV15 and TRBJ1-1; D remains unclear. CDR1 is LNHNV, CDR2 YYDKDF, per germline (reference sequence). The V gene lost 0 bases and the J gene lost 1 base, with 6 bases spanning the gap. The CDR3 is 14 amino acids. The DNA for the CDR3 is TGTGCCACCAGCAGAGATCGGGGGAACACTGAAGCTTTCTTT. This encodes CATSRDRGNTEAFF.

The chain is built from TRBV14 and TRBJ2-2; 8 bases align to TRBD1. The ends lost 4 bases at V and 2 bases at J; junction bases unmatched: 3. There are 15 residues in the CDR3. CDR1 and CDR2 from the germline V gene are SGHDN and FVKESK. The CDR3 loop is CASSLTGGNTGELFF. The CDR3 DNA reads as TGTGCCAGCAGCCTTACAGGGGGAAACACCGGGGAGCTGTTTTTT.

The V call is TRBV29-1, the J call TRBJ1-2; 7 bases align to TRBD1. Trimming took 3 bases from V and 6 from J; bases not matched to a gene: 13. CDR1 is SQVTM and CDR2 is ANQGSEA in the germline V gene. The CDR3 has 15 amino acids. The CDR3 sequence is CSVDIGMGQRNGYTF. The CDR3 DNA sequence: TGCAGCGTTGACATCGGCATGGGACAGAGAAATGGCTACACCTTC. The whole variable domain, filled in from reference TRBV29-1 and TRBJ1-2, reads SAVISQKPSRDICQRGTSLTIQCQVDSQVTMMFWYRQQPGQSLTLIATANQGSEATYESGFVIDKFPISRPNLTFSTLTVSNMSPEDSSIYLCSVDIGMGQRNGYTFGSGTRLTVV.

This clone has just one count. The rearrangement links TRBV15 to TRBJ1-5; TRBD1 might be the D (5 bases). The CDR3 runs to 16 residues. Trimming removed 0 bases from V and 2 bases from J, with 11 bases in between. Germline V gives CDR1 LNHNV, CDR2 YYDKDF (reference sequence). CDR3 sequence: CATSRDKEGGNQPQHF. DNA of the CDR3: TGTGCCACCAGCAGAGATAAGGAAGGGGGCAATCAGCCCCAGCATTTT.

The rearrangement uses TRBV7-2 and TRBJ2-1; tentatively, D is TRBD1 (5 bases). V lost 5 bases to trimming and J lost 7 bases, with 12 bases between them. The CDR3 covers 13 residues. Germline V gene data show CDR1 as SGHTA and CDR2 as FQGNSA. The CDR3 DNA is TGTGCCAGCAGCCCGTGGACATCTAATGAGCAGTTCTTC. Translating gives CASSPWTSNEQFF.

V is TRBV19 and J is TRBJ1-1, with D possibly matching TRBD1 (5 bases). The germline gives CDR1 LNHDA, CDR2 SQIVND (reference sequence). The V end lost 7 bases, the J end lost 6 bases, and 18 bases lay between the germline ends. This CDR3 region has 14 residues. As DNA, the CDR3 is TGTGCCAGTAACCTTGGGAGGGGTATTTCTGAAGCTTTCTTT. Amino acids: CASNLGRGISEAFF. The variable domain in full, completed from reference TRBV19 and TRBJ1-1, reads DGGITQSPKYLFRKEGQNVTLSCEQNLNHDAMYWYRQDPGQGLRLIYYSQIVNDFQKGDIAEGYSVSREKKESFPLTVTSAQKNPTAFYLCASNLGRGISEAFFGQGTRLTVV.

The chain joins TRBV2 to TRBJ2-4; 7 bases match TRBD1. CDR3 length: 14 residues. The trim removed 9 bases at V and 3 bases at J, leaving 8 bases unmatched. In germline, CDR1 is SNHLY, CDR2 FYNNEI. The CDR3 sequence is CARQGYGGKNIQYF. DNA for the CDR3: TGTGCCAGACAGGGGTATGGTGGCAAAAACATTCAGTACTTC. The full variable domain, rest sourced from reference TRBV2 and TRBJ2-4, is EPEVTQTPSHQVTQMGQEVILRCVPISNHLYFYWYRQILGQKVEFLVSFYNNEISEKSEIFDDQFSVERPDGSNFTLKIRSTKLEDSAMYFCARQGYGGKNIQYFGAGTRLSVL.

This chain links TRBV7-2 with TRBJ2-2, with 13 bases identical to TRBD2. Germline V gene sequence: CDR1 SGHTA, CDR2 FQGNSA. Trimming cost V 4 bases and J 6 bases; bases outside gene matches: 5. The CDR3 sequence is 16 residues long. In DNA, the CDR3 is TGTGCCAGCAGCTCAAGACTAGCGGGAGGACCCGGGGAGCTGTTTTTT. It is translated as CASSSRLAGGPGELFF.

The J gene is TRBJ1-1, the V gene TRBV20-1, with D uncertain. The CDR3 consists of 11 residues. The germline CDR1 and CDR2 sequences are DFQATT and SNEGSKA (reference sequence). Deletions cut 3 bases from V and 4 bases from J, with 6 bases between. The DNA for the CDR3 is TGCAGTGCTAGGTGGGGCACTGAAGCTTTCTTT. Its protein product is CSARWGTEAFF.

V usage is TRBV9 and J usage is TRBJ1-6; no firm D call. The CDR3 has 12 amino acids. Trimming cost V 2 bases and J 9 bases, with 6 bases left between them. Germline V gene sequence: CDR1 SGDLS, CDR2 YYNGEE. CDR3 sequence: CASSVMASPLHF. DNA for the CDR3: TGTGCCAGCAGCGTTATGGCTTCACCCCTCCACTTT. Using reference TRBV9 and TRBJ1-6 for the parts outside the CDR3, the full variable domain is DSGVTQTPKHLITATGQRVTLRCSPRSGDLSVYWYQQSLDQGLQFLIQYYNGEERAKGNILERFSAQQFPDLHSELNLSSLELGDSALYFCASSVMASPLHFGNGTRLTVT.

The chain employs TRBV7-2 and TRBJ2-3; D may correspond to TRBD1 or TRBD2 (5 bases each). V lost 1 base and J lost 6, with 17 bases in between. This CDR3 is built from 16 residues. Germline V CDR1 and CDR2: SGHTA, FQGNSA. The CDR3 nucleotides are TGTGCCAGCAGCTTAGGGGTAGGGACCTTCACCGATACGCAGTATTTT. The encoded protein is CASSLGVGTFTDTQYF.

This chain connects TRBV30 to TRBJ1-4; 11 bases are shared with TRBD1. This CDR3 has 15 residues. Trimming at V came to 2 bases and at J to 7 bases, leaving 6 bases not matched to a gene. Germline CDR1 reads GTSNPN; CDR2 reads SVGIG (reference sequence). The CDR3 nucleotides are TGTGCCTGGAGTCCCCGGACAGGGGGCTTTGAAAAACTGTTTTTT. As protein: CAWSPRTGGFEKLFF.